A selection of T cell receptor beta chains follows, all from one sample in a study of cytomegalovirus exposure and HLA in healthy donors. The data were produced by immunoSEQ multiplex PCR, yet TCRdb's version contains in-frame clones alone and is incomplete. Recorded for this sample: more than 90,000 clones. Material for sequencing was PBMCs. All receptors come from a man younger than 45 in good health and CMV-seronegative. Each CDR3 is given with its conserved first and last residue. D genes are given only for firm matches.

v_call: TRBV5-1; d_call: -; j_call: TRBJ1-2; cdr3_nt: TGCGCCAGCAGCCCAACTCAATATGGCTACACCTTC; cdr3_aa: CASSPTQYGYTF
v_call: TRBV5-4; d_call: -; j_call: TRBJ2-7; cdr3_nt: TGTGCCAGCAGCCGCCCCGGCTACGAGCAGTACTTC; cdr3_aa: CASSRPGYEQYF
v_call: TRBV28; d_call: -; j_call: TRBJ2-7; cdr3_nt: TGTGCCAGCACTCGGGAGACCTACGAGCAGTACTTC; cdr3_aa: CASTRETYEQYF
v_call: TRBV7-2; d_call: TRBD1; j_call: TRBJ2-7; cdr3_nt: TGTGCCAGCAGCTTAAATCCGGACAGGGGACTCCGTGAGCAGTACTTC; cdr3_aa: CASSLNPDRGLREQYF
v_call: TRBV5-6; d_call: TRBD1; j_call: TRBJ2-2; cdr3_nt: TGTGCCAGCAGCCGACAGGGGGCGAACGGGGAGCTGTTTTTT; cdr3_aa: CASSRQGANGELFF
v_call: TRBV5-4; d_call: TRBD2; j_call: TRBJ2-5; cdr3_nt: TGTGCCAGCAGCCCGCCCCGACTAGCGGGGGGTCAAGAGACCCAGTACTTC; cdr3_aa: CASSPPRLAGGQETQYF
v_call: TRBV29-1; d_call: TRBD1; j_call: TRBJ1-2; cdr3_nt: TGCAGCGTTGATGCAGGCTCCGGGACAGGGGTTTATGGCTACACCTTC; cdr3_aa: CSVDAGSGTGVYGYTF
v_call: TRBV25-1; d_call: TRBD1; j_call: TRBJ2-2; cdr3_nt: TGTGCCAGCAGTGATGGACCGGGACAGGGAACAACAGGCGGGGAGCTGTTTTTT; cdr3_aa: CASSDGPGQGTTGGELFF
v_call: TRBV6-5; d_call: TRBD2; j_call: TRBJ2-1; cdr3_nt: TGTGCCAGCAGTCTTGGGGGGGATGAGCAGTTCTTC; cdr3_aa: CASSLGGDEQFF
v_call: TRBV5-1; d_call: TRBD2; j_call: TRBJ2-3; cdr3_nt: TGCGCCAGCGGTATCGTAGCGGGGGGCACAGATACGCAGTATTTT; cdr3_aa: CASGIVAGGTDTQYF
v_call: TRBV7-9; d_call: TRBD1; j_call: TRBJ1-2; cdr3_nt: TGTGCCAGCAGACCGGGACAGGGCCTTTATGGCTACACCTTC; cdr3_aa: CASRPGQGLYGYTF
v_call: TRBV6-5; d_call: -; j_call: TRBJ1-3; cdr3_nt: TGTGCCAGCAGTTACTCGTTAGCGGGGTCTGGAAACACCATATATTTT; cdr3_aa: CASSYSLAGSGNTIYF
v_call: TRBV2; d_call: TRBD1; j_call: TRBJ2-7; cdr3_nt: TGTGCCAGCAGTGAAGCGCAGGGGGCCGGCGAGCAGTACTTC; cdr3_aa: CASSEAQGAGEQYF
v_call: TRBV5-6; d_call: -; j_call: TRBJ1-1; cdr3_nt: TGTGCCAGCAGCTTGATACAGGGTGGCCTCACTGAAGCTTTCTTT; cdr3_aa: CASSLIQGGLTEAFF
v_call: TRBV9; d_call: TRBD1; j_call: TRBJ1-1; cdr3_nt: TGTGCCAGCAGCGTTCCGGGACAGGGGGCGCGTCGTGGAGGCACTGAAGCTTTCTTT; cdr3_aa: CASSVPGQGARRGGTEAFF
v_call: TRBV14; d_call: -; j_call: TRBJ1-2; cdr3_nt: TGTGCCAGCAGCCTCGCCGGTACTGGCTACACCTTC; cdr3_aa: CASSLAGTGYTF
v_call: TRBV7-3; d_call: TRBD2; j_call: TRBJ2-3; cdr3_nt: TGTGCCAGCAGCTCTTGGACTAGCGGGGGGGGAGGCACAGATACGCAGTATTTT; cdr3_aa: CASSSWTSGGGGTDTQYF
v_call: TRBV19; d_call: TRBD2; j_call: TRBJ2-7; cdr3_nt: TGTGCCAGTGGAAGAGTAGCGGGGGGGATCTCCTACGAGCAGTACTTC; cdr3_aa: CASGRVAGGISYEQYF
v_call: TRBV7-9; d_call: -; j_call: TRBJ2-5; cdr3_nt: TGTGCCAGCAGAACAGGTGATGAGACCCAGTACTTC; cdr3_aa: CASRTGDETQYF
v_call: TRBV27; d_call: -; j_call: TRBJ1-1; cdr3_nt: TGTGCCAGCAGTCCCCAAGTAACCGGGACTGGGAAAGCTTTCTTT; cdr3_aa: CASSPQVTGTGKAFF
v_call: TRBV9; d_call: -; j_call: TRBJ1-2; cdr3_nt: TGTGCCAGCAGCCCAGGGTCGGTTGACTATGGCTACACCTTC; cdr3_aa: CASSPGSVDYGYTF
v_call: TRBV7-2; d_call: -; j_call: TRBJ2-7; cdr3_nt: TGTGCCAGCAGCTTATTGTACAGCTCCTACGAGCAGTACTTC; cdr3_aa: CASSLLYSSYEQYF
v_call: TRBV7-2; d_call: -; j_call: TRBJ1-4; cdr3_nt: TGTGCCAGCAGCCCTCAGGGGGAAAAACTGTTTTTT; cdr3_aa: CASSPQGEKLFF
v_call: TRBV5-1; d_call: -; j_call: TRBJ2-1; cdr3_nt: TGCGCCAGCAGCTTGTTCCGGGCCTACAATGAGCAGTTCTTC; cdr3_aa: CASSLFRAYNEQFF
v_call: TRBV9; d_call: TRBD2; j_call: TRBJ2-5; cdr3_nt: TGTGCCAGCAGCGTAGCTCTAGCGGGCGAAGAGACCCAGTACTTC; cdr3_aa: CASSVALAGEETQYF
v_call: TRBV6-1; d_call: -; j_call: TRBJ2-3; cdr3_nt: TGTGCCAGCAGTTCGGGGGGCCGATCAGATACGCAGTATTTT; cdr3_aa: CASSSGGRSDTQYF
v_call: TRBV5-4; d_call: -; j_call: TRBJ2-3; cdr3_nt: TGTGCCAGCAGCTTGGATTCACAGGGAACGCAGTATTTT; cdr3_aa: CASSLDSQGTQYF
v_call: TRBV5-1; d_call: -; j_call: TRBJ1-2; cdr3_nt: TGCGCCAGCAGCCTCCGCCCCGACACCGCACGATATGGCTACACCTTC; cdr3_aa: CASSLRPDTARYGYTF
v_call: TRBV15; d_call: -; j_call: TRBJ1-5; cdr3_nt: TGTGCCACCAGCAGCCCGGGGACACTGAGCGGTCCCCAGCATTTT; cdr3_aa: CATSSPGTLSGPQHF
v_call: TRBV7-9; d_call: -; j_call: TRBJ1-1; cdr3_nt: TGTGCCAGCGAAAGAACAGGGTTGCCTGAAGCTTTCTTT; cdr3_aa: CASERTGLPEAFF
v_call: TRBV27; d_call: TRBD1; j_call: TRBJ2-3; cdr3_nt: TGTGCCAGCAGTTCTCGACAGGGGGCAAATACGCAGTATTTT; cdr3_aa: CASSSRQGANTQYF
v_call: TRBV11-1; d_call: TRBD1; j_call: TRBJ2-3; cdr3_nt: TGTGCCAGCAGCTTAGGACAGGGGTTGGGCACAGATACGCAGTATTTT; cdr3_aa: CASSLGQGLGTDTQYF
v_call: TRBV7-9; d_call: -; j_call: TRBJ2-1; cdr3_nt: TGTGCCAGCAGCCCCGGGCAGGGGCCTGGGGACAATGAGCAGTTCTTC; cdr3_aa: CASSPGQGPGDNEQFF
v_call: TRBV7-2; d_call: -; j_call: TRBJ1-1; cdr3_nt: TGTGCCAGCAGCTCTCAGGGGACTGAAGCTTTCTTT; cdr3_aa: CASSSQGTEAFF
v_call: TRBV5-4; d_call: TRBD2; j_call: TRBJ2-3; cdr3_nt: TGTGCCAGCAGCTCTTTTCTAGCGGGGCTAAGCACAGATACGCAGTATTTT; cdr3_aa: CASSSFLAGLSTDTQYF
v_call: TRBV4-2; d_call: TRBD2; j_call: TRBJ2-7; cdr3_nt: TGTGCCAGCAGCCAAGAAGGGACTAGCAGGTACGAGCAGTACTTC; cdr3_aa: CASSQEGTSRYEQYF
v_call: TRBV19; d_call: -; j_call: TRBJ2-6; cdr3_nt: TGTGCCAGTAGGTCTAGGGGGTCCGGGGCCAACGTCCTGACTTTC; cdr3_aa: CASRSRGSGANVLTF
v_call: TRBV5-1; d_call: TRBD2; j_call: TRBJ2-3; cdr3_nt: TGCGCCAGCAGCTTGGGAGTAGCGGGGGGGACAGATACGCAGTATTTT; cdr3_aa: CASSLGVAGGTDTQYF
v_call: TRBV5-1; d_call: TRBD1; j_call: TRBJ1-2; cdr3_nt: TGCGCCAGCAGTCGTGACCCCCCCGGACAGGGTGTATTGTTTGGCTACACCTTC; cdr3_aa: CASSRDPPGQGVLFGYTF
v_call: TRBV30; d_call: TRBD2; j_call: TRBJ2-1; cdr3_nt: TGTGCCTGGACTAGCGGGGGGCCTGAGCAGTTCTTC; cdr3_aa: CAWTSGGPEQFF
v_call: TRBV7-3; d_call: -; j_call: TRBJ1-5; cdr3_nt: TGTGCCAGCAGCTTAACGCCGGGGGAGGGTCAGCCCCAGCATTTT; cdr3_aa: CASSLTPGEGQPQHF
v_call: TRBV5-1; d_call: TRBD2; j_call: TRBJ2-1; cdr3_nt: TGCGCCAGCAGCACCCAGCTAGCGGGGTTCTACAATGAGCAGTTCTTC; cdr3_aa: CASSTQLAGFYNEQFF
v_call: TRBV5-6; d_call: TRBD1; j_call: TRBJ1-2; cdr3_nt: TGTGCCAGCACCTCGGGGACAGAATATCATGGCTACACCTTC; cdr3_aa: CASTSGTEYHGYTF
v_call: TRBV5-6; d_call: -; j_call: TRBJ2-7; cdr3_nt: TGTGCCAGCAGTCGCGGGGCGACGGGAGACAACCCCTACGAGCAGTACTTC; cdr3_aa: CASSRGATGDNPYEQYF
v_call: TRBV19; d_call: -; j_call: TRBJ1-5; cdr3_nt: TGTGCCAGTAGTATAGATGGGGGGGCGCACTCCGTCGTAAATGGCAATCAGCCCCAGCATTTT; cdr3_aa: CASSIDGGAHSVVNGNQPQHF
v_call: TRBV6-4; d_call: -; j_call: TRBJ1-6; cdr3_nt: TGTGCCAGCAGTGACACCCCGACGTACGAGGTCGGGTCACCCCTCCACTTT; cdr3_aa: CASSDTPTYEVGSPLHF
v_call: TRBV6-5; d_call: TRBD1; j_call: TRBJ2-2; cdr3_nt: TGTGCCAGCAGTCGACAGGGAGTAAACACCGGGGAGCTGTTTTTT; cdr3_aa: CASSRQGVNTGELFF
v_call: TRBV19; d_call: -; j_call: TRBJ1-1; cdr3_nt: TGTGCCAGTAGTAAGCGGGGGGCCCTTGAAGCTTTCTTT; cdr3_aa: CASSKRGALEAFF
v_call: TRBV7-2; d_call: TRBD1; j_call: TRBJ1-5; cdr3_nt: TGTGCCAGCAGCATCGGACAGGGGGGGAATCAGCCCCAGCATTTT; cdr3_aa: CASSIGQGGNQPQHF